These 26 T cell receptor beta chains were all obtained from the same sample, sequenced in a study of beta chain features in type 1 diabetes. Study-wide findings and caveats: Within each of all four CD4+ subsets, Type 1 diabetes patients had TCRB CDR3s that were moderately but significantly shorter.

The sequenced template was cDNA made from the entire isolated RNA. Assay: immunoSEQ multiplex PCR; the TCRdb copy retains only in-frame clones and omits some. The sample carries about 650,000 clones, roughly an eighth recorded once. What these receptors recognize is not known. The specimen was naive CD4+ T cells from blood. These receptors all come from a man aged 25 to 45 with type 1 diabetes.

The gene calls are TRBV20-1 and TRBJ2-1; D call uncertain. This CDR3 is 11 amino acids long. Trimming pared 3 bases from V and 6 bases from J, leaving 6 bases between. Looked up from germline, CDR1 is DFQATT and CDR2 is SNEGSKA (reference sequence). CDR3 in DNA: TGCAGTGCTAGTCGCATCAATGAGCAGTTCTTC. Protein: CSASRINEQFF.

The chain uses TRBV11-2 and TRBJ1-1, with 7 bases lining up with TRBD1. The germline CDR1 and CDR2 sequences are SGHAT and FQNNGV. The CDR3 sequence is 13 residues long. The V and J ends lost 5 bases and 4 bases, in that order; junction bases with no gene match: 4. In DNA, the CDR3 is TGTGCCAGCAGCGGGGCAGGGGGCACTGAAGCTTTCTTT. Translated: CASSGAGGTEAFF.

The chain joins TRBV29-1 to TRBJ2-1, with a tentative D call TRBD1 (5 bases). The CDR3 consists of 11 residues. CDR1 is SQVTM and CDR2 is ANQGSEA in the germline V gene. The CDR3, as DNA: TGCAGTATTGCACAGGCAGATGAGCAGTTCTTC. Its translation is CSIAQADEQFF.

This clone showed up just a few times. The same CDR3 arises from other DNA sequences in this sample as well. V usage is TRBV30 and J usage is TRBJ2-3; unclear D gene. V was cut by 2 bases and J by 0 bases, with 3 bases left in between. This CDR3 comprises 12 residues. The germline V gene encodes CDR1 GTSNPN and CDR2 SVGIG (reference sequence). The CDR3 loop reads CAWSLSTDTQYF. The CDR3 DNA follows: TGTGCCTGGAGTTTAAGCACAGATACGCAGTATTTT.

The CDR3 nucleotides are TGTGCCAGCAGCTTGCCGGGGACACAAACCTACAATGAGCAGTTCTTC. Translation gives CASSLPGTQTYNEQFF. The chain has TRBV5-6 and TRBJ2-1; D possibly corresponds to TRBD1 (6 bases). The CDR3 spans 16 residues. V lost 1 base, J lost 2 bases, and 13 bases lay in between. CDR1 is SGHDT, CDR2 YYEEEE, per germline.

The chain carries TRBV19 and TRBJ1-1; weak D call: TRBD1 (5 bases). This CDR3 is 13 amino acids long. Germline values: CDR1 LNHDA, CDR2 SQIVND (reference sequence). The ends were cut back, 6 bases at V and 2 bases at J, with 10 bases in the middle. CDR3 region: CASSPGLNTEAFF. Written as DNA, the CDR3 is TGTGCCAGTAGCCCGGGACTTAACACTGAAGCTTTCTTT.

As DNA, the CDR3 is TGTGCCAGCAGTTTATTAGGGACAGGGGCAGAGACCCAGTACTTC. It yields the protein CASSLLGTGAETQYF. The V gene is TRBV28, the J gene TRBJ2-5; 10 bases are a match to TRBD1. Germline V CDR1 and CDR2: MDHEN, SYDVKM. The CDR3 is 15 residues long. V gave up 1 base and J gave up 4 bases; unmatched junction bases: 3.

J is TRBJ2-1 and V is TRBV11-2; D may be TRBD1 or TRBD2 (6 bases each). Per germline, CDR1 SGHAT and CDR2 FQNNGV. The ends were cut back, 6 bases at V and 5 bases at J, with 14 bases in the middle. The CDR3 has 14 residues. The CDR3 sequence: CASSLSGANNEQFF. The CDR3 DNA follows: TGTGCCAGCAGTTTATCGGGGGCGAACAATGAGCAGTTCTTC.

The chain combines TRBV7-2 with TRBJ1-1; D is unclear. CDR1 is SGHTA and CDR2 is FQGNSA in the germline V gene. The length of the CDR3 is 14 residues. Trimming pared 4 bases from V and 4 bases from J, leaving 13 bases between. CDR3 sequence: CASSSIPLSTEAFF. In DNA, the CDR3 is TGTGCCAGCAGCTCAATTCCCCTGAGCACTGAAGCTTTCTTT.

The chain carries TRBV9 and TRBJ2-3; D is perhaps TRBD1 or TRBD2 (6 bases each). Deletions cut 0 bases from V and 0 bases from J, with 20 bases between. Germline assignment: CDR1 SGDLS and CDR2 YYNGEE. This CDR3 is built from 19 residues. CDR3 protein: CASSVAVGGTVASTDTQYF. The CDR3 nucleotides are TGTGCCAGCAGCGTAGCAGTCGGGGGCACGGTTGCTAGCACAGATACGCAGTATTTT.

This chain links TRBV5-1 with TRBJ2-1, with 8 positions matching TRBD2. V lost 4 bases and J lost 6; bases outside the gene matches: 15. This CDR3 has 17 amino acids. Germline V CDR1 and CDR2: SGHRS, YFSETQ. The DNA for the CDR3 is TGCGCCAGCAGCCCCTCCATGGGAGCGGGGGACCTCAATGAGCAGTTCTTC. Residues: CASSPSMGAGDLNEQFF.

This sequence joins TRBV5-1 and TRBJ2-3; no definite D call. CDR1 SGHRS and CDR2 YFSETQ come from the germline V gene. This CDR3 comprises 15 residues. V lost 3 bases and J 0 bases, leaving 11 bases between the germline ends. The CDR3 DNA sequence: TGCGCCAGCAGCTCAGTATCTGAGAGCACAGATACGCAGTATTTT. It specifies CASSSVSESTDTQYF.

The sample holds a few counts of this clone. This chain joins TRBV5-4 and TRBJ2-3, with TRBD2 matching over 7 bases. The junction had 7 bases not matched to a gene; V was cut back by 3 bases and J by 6 bases. The germline CDR1 and CDR2 sequences are SGHNT and YYREEE (reference sequence). This CDR3 is 14 amino acids long. The CDR3 nucleotides are TGTGCCAGCAGCTCCCCTAGCGGCGGCGATACGCAGTATTTT. This codes for CASSSPSGGDTQYF.

This clone turned up a few times. The chain recombines TRBV6-5 with TRBJ1-1; 10 bases agree with TRBD1. The CDR3 runs to 15 residues. J gave up 3 bases and V 7 bases, and 8 bases lay outside the gene matches. Germline V gene sequence: CDR1 MNHEY, CDR2 SVGAGI. CDR3 bases: TGTGCCAGCACCCAACGGACAGGGGGTGACACTGAAGCTTTCTTT. Amino acids: CASTQRTGGDTEAFF.

In its sample, this clone was seen a few times. The V and J genes are TRBV18 and TRBJ2-1; unclear D gene. There are 13 residues in the CDR3. Germline V gene lookup returns CDR1 KGHSH and CDR2 LQKENI. Trimming removed 8 bases from V and 0 bases from J, with 8 bases in between. The CDR3 DNA reads as TGTGCCAGCCGGAGCCCCTCCTACAATGAGCAGTTCTTC. This codes for CASRSPSYNEQFF.

This chain joins TRBV9 and TRBJ2-2; 8 nucleotides line up with TRBD1. This CDR3 spans 16 amino acids. CDR1 is SGDLS, CDR2 YYNGEE, per germline. Losses at the gene ends were 1 base for V and 4 bases for J; bases not matched to a gene: 6. The DNA of the CDR3 is TGTGCCAGCAGCGTAAGGGACAGGAGGAGCACCGGGGAGCTGTTTTTT. It specifies CASSVRDRRSTGELFF.

A few counts support this clone. The chain couples TRBV5-1 to TRBJ2-1, with D perhaps TRBD1 (6 bases). With 4 bases removed from V and 2 bases from J, the gap between germline ends came to 16 bases. Germline V gene lookup returns CDR1 SGHRS and CDR2 YFSETQ. CDR3 size: 16 residues. CDR3 in amino acids: CASSHPGGLTYNEQFF. The CDR3 bases are TGCGCCAGCAGCCACCCTGGGGGCTTAACCTACAATGAGCAGTTCTTC.

In this sample, this clone turned up a few times. The chain is built from TRBV6-4 and TRBJ1-5, with D unresolved. The length of the CDR3 is 14 residues. V was cut by 4 bases and J by 0 bases, with 7 bases left in between. Per the germline V gene, CDR1 is MRHNA and CDR2 is SNTAGT. This chain's CDR3 is CASSAEGSNQPQHF. CDR3 sequence (DNA): TGTGCCAGCAGTGCAGAGGGTAGCAATCAGCCCCAGCATTTT.

This clone has more than one count but fewer than ten. V gene TRBV7-2 combines with J gene TRBJ2-7; weak D call: TRBD2 (6 bases). CDR3 length: 12 amino acids. From germline, CDR1 is SGHTA and CDR2 FQGNSA. V was cut by 5 bases and J by 5 bases, with 10 bases left in between. The DNA of the CDR3 is TGTGCCAGCAGCCCCCCGGGGGACGAGCAGTACTTC. This translates into CASSPPGDEQYF.

The chain combines TRBV30 with TRBJ1-2; TRBD1 agrees at 7 bases. The CDR3 extends over 15 amino acids. The ends lost 0 bases at V and 1 base at J; junction bases unmatched: 5. Germline-derived CDR1 and CDR2 are GTSNPN and SVGIG (reference sequence). CDR3 nucleotides: TGTGCCTGGAGTGTACGGGCAGGGGGTAACTATGGCTACACCTTC. It encodes CAWSVRAGGNYGYTF. The full variable domain, its missing parts supplied by reference TRBV30 and TRBJ1-2, is SQTIHQWPATLVQPVGSPLSLECTVEGTSNPNLYWYRQAAGRGLQLLFYSVGIGQISSEVPQNLSASRPQDRQFILSSKKLLLSDSGFYLCAWSVRAGGNYGYTFGSGTRLTVV.

CDR3 region: CSVEDSFTDTQYF. The CDR3 nucleotides are TGCAGCGTTGAAGACAGCTTCACAGATACGCAGTATTTT. The chain links TRBV29-1 to TRBJ2-3, with D unresolved. There are 13 residues in the CDR3. Germline CDR1 and CDR2: SQVTM and ANQGSEA. V lost 0 bases and J lost 2, with 6 bases in between.

This chain uses TRBV6-1 with TRBJ1-4; 9 nucleotides line up with TRBD1. This CDR3 has 14 amino acids. V lost 6 bases, J lost 7 bases, and 6 bases stayed unmatched. Germline CDR1 reads MNHNS; CDR2 reads SASEGT. CDR3: CASSETGGGEKLFF. The CDR3 nucleotides are TGTGCCAGCAGCGAGACAGGGGGAGGTGAAAAACTGTTTTTT.

The rearrangement uses TRBV28 and TRBJ2-7; the D gene is possibly TRBD1 (7 bases). Germline CDR1 MDHEN, CDR2 SYDVKM. The CDR3 extends over 15 amino acids. V was trimmed by 3 bases and J by 0 bases, leaving 12 bases between them. The CDR3 reads CASSFSQGGSYEQYF. The CDR3 nucleotides are TGTGCCAGCAGTTTCTCGCAGGGGGGCTCCTACGAGCAGTACTTC.

This clone was seen a handful of times. The V and J genes are TRBV9 and TRBJ2-3, with D unresolved. Trimming took off 0 bases at V and 4 bases at J, with 9 bases between the two ends. Germline CDR1 SGDLS, CDR2 YYNGEE. The length of the CDR3 is 14 residues. CDR3 amino acids: CASSVGSPADTQYF. In nucleotides, the CDR3 is TGTGCCAGCAGCGTAGGCAGTCCCGCAGATACGCAGTATTTT. Using reference TRBV9 and TRBJ2-3 for the parts outside the CDR3, the full variable domain is DSGVTQTPKHLITATGQRVTLRCSPRSGDLSVYWYQQSLDQGLQFLIQYYNGEERAKGNILERFSAQQFPDLHSELNLSSLELGDSALYFCASSVGSPADTQYFGPGTRLTVL.

This clone was observed a handful of times. The chain joins TRBV18 to TRBJ2-7, with D unresolved. Germline values: CDR1 KGHSH, CDR2 LQKENI. The CDR3 has 12 amino acids. Trimming took off 2 bases at V and 2 bases at J, with 4 bases between the two ends. CDR3 amino acids: CASSPDPYEQYF. CDR3 DNA sequence: TGTGCCAGCTCACCAGATCCCTACGAGCAGTACTTC. Based on the CDR3 plus reference TRBV18 and TRBJ2-7, the full variable domain is NAGVMQNPRHLVRRRGQEARLRCSPMKGHSHVYWYRQLPEEGLKFMVYLQKENIIDESGMPKERFSAEFPKEGPSILRIQQVVRGDSAAYFCASSPDPYEQYFGPGTRLTVT.

This clone has more than one count but fewer than ten. The J gene is TRBJ2-7, the V gene TRBV29-1; D gene ambiguous. The CDR3 has 12 residues. CDR1 SQVTM and CDR2 ANQGSEA come from the germline V gene. With 7 bases removed from V and 2 bases from J, the gap between germline ends came to 12 bases. The CDR3 DNA is TGCAGCGGCGGTAGTCCACCCTACGAGCAGTACTTC. Translated, it gives CSGGSPPYEQYF.